The 30 T cell receptor beta chains below all came from one sample that was sequenced in a study of shared clonotypes between healthy human individuals. Profiling relied on immunoSEQ multiplex PCR, and the TCRdb table lists in-frame clones only, not all of them. The data contain about half a million clones, 70% to 80% of them singletons. The sample consisted of PBMCs. Receptors originate from a woman in her thirties or forties in good health. Some clones in this sample may be carry-over from other donors' samples.

The rearrangement uses TRBV7-9 and TRBJ2-5; TRBD2 is a possible D gene (5 bases). The V and J ends lost 5 bases and 9 bases respectively, with 19 bases between them. Looked up from germline, CDR1 is SEHNR and CDR2 is FQNEAQ (reference sequence). CDR3 length: 14 residues. The CDR3 DNA reads TGTGCCAGCAGCCCTGGACGGGATATAGGGTCCCAGTACTTC. Protein product: CASSPGRDIGSQYF.

This rearrangement joins TRBV19 to TRBJ1-1; no firm D call. Germline CDR1 reads LNHDA; CDR2 reads SQIVND (reference sequence). V lost 5 bases and J lost 5, with 21 bases in between. This CDR3 has 16 amino acids. The CDR3 sequence: CASSSVGEARETEAFF. Here the CDR3 DNA reads TGTGCCAGTAGTTCGGTCGGTGAGGCGAGGGAAACTGAAGCTTTCTTT.

J is TRBJ2-3 and V is TRBV6-1, with unresolved D. Germline CDR1 reads MNHNS; CDR2 reads SASEGT. V dropped 6 bases and J dropped 2 bases, with 12 bases sitting between them. The CDR3 is made up of 14 amino acids. CDR3 nucleotide sequence: TGTGCCAGCAGCTCCAGTAGACTCACAGATACGCAGTATTTT. Its translation: CASSSSRLTDTQYF.

The chain carries TRBV5-1 and TRBJ1-1; possibly TRBD1 for D (6 bases). The CDR3 is made up of 14 amino acids. The germline CDR1 and CDR2 sequences are SGHRS and YFSETQ. Trimming shortened V by 0 bases and J by 4 bases, and 10 bases separated the two germline ends. DNA of the CDR3: TGCGCCAGCAGCTTGGGGGCGGACAGCACTGAAGCTTTCTTT. This translates into CASSLGADSTEAFF.

The DNA for the CDR3 is TGCAGCGTAACCACCGGGACAGGAGGCGACGAGCAGTACTTC. Translated, it gives CSVTTGTGGDEQYF. The V and J genes are TRBV29-1 and TRBJ2-7, with TRBD1 identical over 8 bases. CDR1 is SQVTM and CDR2 is ANQGSEA in the germline V gene. The CDR3 extends over 14 amino acids. V was clipped by 6 bases and J by 5 bases; unmatched bases: 12.

The chain carries TRBV10-3 and TRBJ1-1, with a possible D match to TRBD1 (5 bases). The V gene's germline CDR1 is ENHRY and CDR2 SYGVKD. The CDR3 is 16 amino acids. Trimming took 0 bases from V and 1 from J, leaving 12 bases between them. Here the CDR3 DNA reads TGTGCCATCAGTGAGTCGCAGGGTCGGAGGAACACTGAAGCTTTCTTT. This sequence encodes CAISESQGRRNTEAFF.

The chain employs TRBV7-2 and TRBJ2-2; D may be TRBD2 (6 bases). Trimming took 4 bases from V and 1 from J, leaving 13 bases between them. Germline CDR1 and CDR2: SGHTA and FQGNSA. This CDR3 has 16 residues. CDR3 amino acids: CASSSRLGKNTGELFF. The CDR3 nucleotides read TGTGCCAGCAGCTCCAGACTAGGGAAGAACACCGGGGAGCTGTTTTTT.

The chain joins TRBV7-9 to TRBJ1-2; D may be TRBD1 (6 bases). The CDR3 length is 12 residues. The V gene's germline CDR1 is SEHNR and CDR2 FQNEAQ (reference sequence). Trimming pared 7 bases from V and 4 bases from J, leaving 10 bases between. Here the CDR3 reads CASTGDSYGYTF. The CDR3 DNA is TGTGCCAGCACAGGGGATTCCTATGGCTACACCTTC. The full variable domain, rest sourced from reference TRBV7-9 and TRBJ1-2, is DTGVSQNPRHKITKRGQNVTFRCDPISEHNRLYWYRQTLGQGPEFLTYFQNEAQLEKSRLLSDRFSAERPKGSFSTLEIQRTEQGDSAMYLCASTGDSYGYTFGSGTRLTVV.

This clone was seen many times. This sequence joins TRBV19 and TRBJ1-4; 10 positions match TRBD1. Germline CDR1 and CDR2: LNHDA and SQIVND (reference sequence). J was trimmed by 0 bases and V by 3 bases; bases with no gene match: 10. The CDR3 is made up of 19 amino acids. DNA for the CDR3: TGTGCCAGTAGTATTAGCCGGGACAGGGGCCACGCAACTAATGAAAAACTGTTTTTT. It is translated as CASSISRDRGHATNEKLFF.

This clone has a handful of counts. The V gene is TRBV10-1, the J gene TRBJ1-1; D is possibly TRBD1 (6 bases). Trimming took 5 bases from V and 2 from J, leaving 12 bases between them. Germline V CDR1 and CDR2: WNHNN, SYGVQD (reference sequence). This CDR3 is built from 14 residues. This CDR3 reads CASSPNRDNTEAFF. CDR3 DNA sequence: TGCGCCAGCAGTCCGAACAGGGATAACACTGAAGCTTTCTTT.

The chain couples TRBV11-3 to TRBJ2-3, with TRBD1 matching 9 bases. The V and J ends lost 4 bases and 6 bases, in that order; junction bases with no gene match: 5. There are 14 residues in the CDR3. Germline-derived CDR1 and CDR2 are SGHNT and YENEEA. The CDR3 is CASSSGQGGDTQYF. The CDR3 DNA sequence: TGTGCCAGCAGCTCGGGACAGGGAGGGGATACGCAGTATTTT.

Written as DNA, the CDR3 is TGTGCCAGCAGAGGACTCCTTTCCACAGATACGCAGTATTTT. Its protein product is CASRGLLSTDTQYF. The gene calls are TRBV9 and TRBJ2-3; D perhaps matches TRBD2 (5 bases). Trimming left V 5 bases short and J 2 bases short, with 12 bases between. Germline V lookup: CDR1 SGDLS, CDR2 YYNGEE. The CDR3 runs to 14 residues.

The DNA for the CDR3 is TGTGCCAGCAGCTTAGAGAGGACCGATACGCAGTATTTT. Amino acid sequence: CASSLERTDTQYF. The chain couples TRBV7-3 to TRBJ2-3, with D unclear. The CDR3 has 13 amino acids. Germline assignment: CDR1 SGHTA and CDR2 FQGTGA. V was cut by 2 bases and J by 6 bases, with 9 bases left in between.

The chain recombines TRBV9 with TRBJ2-1; D possibly corresponds to TRBD1 (5 bases). The CDR3 has 13 residues. V shed 5 bases and J shed 5 bases, with 11 bases lying between them. The germline gives CDR1 SGDLS, CDR2 YYNGEE. The CDR3 protein is CASSPGFDNEQFF. In DNA, the CDR3 is TGTGCCAGCAGTCCAGGGTTTGACAATGAGCAGTTCTTC.

Turning to this clone: Other DNA sequences of this sample code for an identical CDR3. J is TRBJ2-2 and V is TRBV18, with D hard to call. The V end lost 3 bases, the J end lost 5 bases, and 4 bases lay between the germline ends. The CDR3 consists of 12 residues. The germline V gene encodes CDR1 KGHSH and CDR2 LQKENI. The CDR3 sequence is CASSPYTGELFF. The CDR3 DNA follows: TGTGCCAGCTCACCTTATACCGGGGAGCTGTTTTTT.

The chain combines TRBV6-1 with TRBJ1-1, with TRBD1 as a possible D gene (6 bases). V was pared by 4 bases and J by 3 bases, with 15 bases between. There are 15 residues in the CDR3. CDR1 MNHNS and CDR2 SASEGT come from the germline V gene. DNA for the CDR3: TGTGCCAGCAGTGCCCTCCCGACAGGAGACACTGAAGCTTTCTTT. Translation: CASSALPTGDTEAFF.

The genes are TRBV30 and TRBJ2-6, with 8 bases aligning to TRBD1. V lost 2 bases, J lost 4 bases, and 4 bases stayed unmatched. Germline V lookup: CDR1 GTSNPN, CDR2 SVGIG (reference sequence). This CDR3 is built from 15 residues. CDR3 bases: TGTGCCTGGAGTTCAGGACAGGGAGGGGCCAACGTCCTGACTTTC. It encodes CAWSSGQGGANVLTF.

CDR3 in amino acids: CASSDPGLSPNEQFF. The CDR3 DNA reads as TGTGCCAGCAGTGACCCGGGACTAAGCCCCAATGAGCAGTTCTTC. The chain uses TRBV6-4 and TRBJ2-1; 7 bases fit TRBD2. The CDR3 is 15 residues long. The V segment lost 2 bases and the J segment 6 bases; nucleotides outside the gene matches: 7. The germline V gene has CDR1 MRHNA and CDR2 SNTAGT.

With respect to this clone: Other DNA sequences in the same sample also yield this CDR3. The gene calls are TRBV7-2 and TRBJ1-2; D gene ambiguous. Germline V gene sequence: CDR1 SGHTA, CDR2 FQGNSA. This CDR3 has 13 amino acids. V lost 1 base and J 3 bases, leaving 6 bases between the germline ends. The CDR3 loop is CASSLGRDYGYTF. CDR3 in DNA: TGTGCCAGCAGCTTAGGGAGGGACTATGGCTACACCTTC. Using reference TRBV7-2 and TRBJ1-2 for the parts outside the CDR3, the full variable domain is GAGVSQSPSNKVTEKGKDVELRCDPISGHTALYWYRQSLGQGLEFLIYFQGNSAPDKSGLPSDRFSAERTGGSVSTLTIQRTQQEDSAVYLCASSLGRDYGYTFGSGTRLTVV.

The chain joins TRBV7-2 to TRBJ2-7; no definite D call. V lost 2 bases and J lost 0, with 8 bases in between. The CDR3 consists of 14 residues. The germline gives CDR1 SGHTA, CDR2 FQGNSA. CDR3 amino acids: CASSLSSYSYEQYF. In DNA form, the CDR3 reads TGTGCCAGCAGCTTAAGCAGTTACTCCTACGAGCAGTACTTC.

This clone occurred many times. This chain uses TRBV4-1 with TRBJ2-7; a weak D match, TRBD1 (5 bases). Germline V gene sequence: CDR1 MGHRA, CDR2 YSYEKL. This CDR3 is built from 11 residues. V was cut by 2 bases and J by 6 bases, with 5 bases left in between. The CDR3 nucleotides read TGCGCCAGCAGCCAACAGGGCGAGCAGTACTTC. Amino acids: CASSQQGEQYF.

The chain combines TRBV28 with TRBJ2-7; maybe TRBD1 (6 bases). Germline CDR1 MDHEN, CDR2 SYDVKM. Trimming left V 7 bases short and J 4 bases short, with 14 bases between. This CDR3 comprises 13 residues. The CDR3 DNA follows: TGTGCCAGCAATGCGCTTAGGGGGTACGAGCAGTACTTC. Encoded protein: CASNALRGYEQYF.

This clone showed up just once. The chain combines TRBV7-3 with TRBJ2-2, with 13 bases fitting TRBD2. This CDR3 contains 16 residues. Germline CDR1 reads SGHTA; CDR2 reads FQGTGA. Trimming took 4 bases from V and 6 from J; bases not matched to a gene: 5. The CDR3 DNA sequence: TGTGCCAGCAGCTGGACCGGGACTAGCGGGGCCGGGGAGCTGTTTTTT. This encodes CASSWTGTSGAGELFF.

The chain recombines TRBV9 with TRBJ2-1; D is perhaps TRBD1 or TRBD2 (9 bases each). The germline V gene has CDR1 SGDLS and CDR2 YYNGEE. V lost 4 bases to trimming and J lost 7 bases, with 21 bases between them. CDR3 length: 16 residues. The CDR3: CASSPQGAGGLNEQFF. CDR3 sequence (DNA): TGTGCCAGCAGCCCACAGGGGGCGGGAGGGTTAAATGAGCAGTTCTTC. Drawing the rest from reference TRBV9 and TRBJ2-1, the complete variable domain is DSGVTQTPKHLITATGQRVTLRCSPRSGDLSVYWYQQSLDQGLQFLIQYYNGEERAKGNILERFSAQQFPDLHSELNLSSLELGDSALYFCASSPQGAGGLNEQFFGPGTRLTVL.

The chain uses TRBV25-1 and TRBJ2-7; TRBD1 aligns across 7 bases. V lost 2 bases to trimming and J lost 2 bases; unmatched junction nucleotides: 9. This CDR3 comprises 16 residues. CDR1 is MGHDK and CDR2 is SYGVNS in the germline V gene. Here the CDR3 DNA reads TGTGCCAGCAGTGAAGGTTGGGACAGCTCGACCTACGAGCAGTACTTC. Protein: CASSEGWDSSTYEQYF.

The chain has TRBV27 and TRBJ2-7; weak D call: TRBD2 (5 bases). The CDR3 spans 13 residues. V lost 4 bases, J lost 0 bases, and 7 bases lay in between. Germline V gives CDR1 MNHEY, CDR2 SMNVEV (reference sequence). The CDR3 here is CASSSSYSYEQYF. CDR3 coding DNA: TGTGCCAGCAGTTCTAGCTACTCCTACGAGCAGTACTTC.

This clone was detected only once. V usage is TRBV5-1 and J usage is TRBJ2-2; D not resolved. CDR1 SGHRS and CDR2 YFSETQ come from the germline V gene. V was cut by 4 bases and J by 1 base, with 11 bases left in between. This CDR3 has 15 amino acids. The CDR3 reads CASSIQGWNTGELFF. CDR3 sequence (DNA): TGCGCCAGCAGCATTCAAGGGTGGAACACCGGGGAGCTGTTTTTT. Full variable domain (missing parts from reference TRBV5-1 and TRBJ2-2): KAGVTQTPRYLIKTRGQQVTLSCSPISGHRSVSWYQQTPGQGLQFLFEYFSETQRNKGNFPGRFSGRQFSNSRSEMNVSTLELGDSALYLCASSIQGWNTGELFFGEGSRLTVL.

This rearrangement joins TRBV5-1 to TRBJ2-1; 8 nucleotides match TRBD1. CDR3 length: 14 amino acids. With V trimmed by 4 bases and J by 7 bases, 7 bases remained unmatched. CDR1 SGHRS and CDR2 YFSETQ come from the germline V gene. The CDR3 coding sequence is TGCGCCAGCAGCGTGGACAGGGAATTGAATGAGCAGTTCTTC. This translates into CASSVDRELNEQFF. Using reference TRBV5-1 and TRBJ2-1 for the parts outside the CDR3, the full variable domain is KAGVTQTPRYLIKTRGQQVTLSCSPISGHRSVSWYQQTPGQGLQFLFEYFSETQRNKGNFPGRFSGRQFSNSRSEMNVSTLELGDSALYLCASSVDRELNEQFFGPGTRLTVL.

The chain carries TRBV5-1 and TRBJ1-3; D is possibly TRBD1 (5 bases). From germline, CDR1 is SGHRS and CDR2 YFSETQ. The V end was cut by 0 bases, the J end by 6 bases, with 19 bases between. CDR3 length: 17 amino acids. The DNA of the CDR3 is TGCGCCAGCAGCTTGGGGGGTATGACAGACCCCTCAAACACCATATATTTT. Translation gives CASSLGGMTDPSNTIYF.

The V and J genes are TRBV7-2 and TRBJ1-4, with D uncertain. V dropped 3 bases and J dropped 7 bases, with 9 bases sitting between them. In germline, CDR1 is SGHTA, CDR2 FQGNSA. The CDR3 sequence is 13 residues long. Here the CDR3 reads CASSLYPGEKLFF. The CDR3 region has the DNA TGTGCCAGCAGCTTGTACCCGGGTGAAAAACTGTTTTTT.